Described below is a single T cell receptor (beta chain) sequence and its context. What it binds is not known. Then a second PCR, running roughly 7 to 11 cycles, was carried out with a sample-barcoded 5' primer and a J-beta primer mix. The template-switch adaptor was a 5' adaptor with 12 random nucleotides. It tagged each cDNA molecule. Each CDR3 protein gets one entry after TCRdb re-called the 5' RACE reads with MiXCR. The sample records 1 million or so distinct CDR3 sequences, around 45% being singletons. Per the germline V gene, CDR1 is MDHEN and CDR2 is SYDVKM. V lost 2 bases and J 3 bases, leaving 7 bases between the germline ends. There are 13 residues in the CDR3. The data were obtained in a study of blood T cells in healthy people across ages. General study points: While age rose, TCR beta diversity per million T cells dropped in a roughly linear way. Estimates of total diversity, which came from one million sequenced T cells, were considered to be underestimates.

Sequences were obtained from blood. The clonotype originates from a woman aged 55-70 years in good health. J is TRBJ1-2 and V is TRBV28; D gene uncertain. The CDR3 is CASSLPQHYGYTF. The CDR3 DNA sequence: TGTGCCAGCAGTTTACCCCAACACTATGGCTACACCTTC.